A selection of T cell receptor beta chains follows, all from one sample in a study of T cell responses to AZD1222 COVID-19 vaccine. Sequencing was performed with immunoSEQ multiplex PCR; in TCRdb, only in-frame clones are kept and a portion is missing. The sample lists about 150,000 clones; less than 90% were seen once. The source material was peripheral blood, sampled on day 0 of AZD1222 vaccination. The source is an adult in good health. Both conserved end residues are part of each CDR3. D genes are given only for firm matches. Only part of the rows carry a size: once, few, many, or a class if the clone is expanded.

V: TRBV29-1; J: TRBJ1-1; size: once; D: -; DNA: TGCAGCGTTGAGGGTAACACTGAAGCTTTCTTT; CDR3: CSVEGNTEAFF
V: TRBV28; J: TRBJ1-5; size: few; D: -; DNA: TGTGCCAGCAGTCCTACGGGAGGGGAGCCCCAGCATTTT; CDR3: CASSPTGGEPQHF
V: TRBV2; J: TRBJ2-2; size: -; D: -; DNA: TGTGCCAGCAGTGACGCCAACACCGGGGAGCTGTTTTTT; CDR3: CASSDANTGELFF
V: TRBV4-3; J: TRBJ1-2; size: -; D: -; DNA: TGCGCCAGCAGCCAAGACTTGGCAGTCGACTACACCTTC; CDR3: CASSQDLAVDYTF
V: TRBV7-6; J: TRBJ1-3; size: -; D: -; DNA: TGTGCCAGCAGCTTAGCAGCCGGGACAACTAGGACTGGAAACACCATATATTTT; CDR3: CASSLAAGTTRTGNTIYF
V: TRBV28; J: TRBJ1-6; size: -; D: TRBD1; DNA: TGTGCCAGCAATAGAGGACAGGGGTACAATTCACCCCTCCACTTT; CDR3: CASNRGQGYNSPLHF
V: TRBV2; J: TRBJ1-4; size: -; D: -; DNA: TGTGCCAGCCTTAGACAGGAGGGGGAAAAACTGTTTTTT; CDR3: CASLRQEGEKLFF
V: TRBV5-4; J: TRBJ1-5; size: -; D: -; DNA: TGTGCCAGCAGCGAACAGGGAAATCAGCCCCAGCATTTT; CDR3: CASSEQGNQPQHF
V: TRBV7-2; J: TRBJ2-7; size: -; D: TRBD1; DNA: TGTGCCAGCAGCTGGACAGGGGGGTCCTACGAGCAGTACTTC; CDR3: CASSWTGGSYEQYF
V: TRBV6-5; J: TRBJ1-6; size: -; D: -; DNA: TGTGCCAGCAGCCGCGACAGACCCGATAATTCACCCCTCCACTTT; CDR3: CASSRDRPDNSPLHF
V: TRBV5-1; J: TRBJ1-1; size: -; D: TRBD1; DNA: TGCGCCAGCAGTTGGACAGGCGTGGGCACTGAAGCTTTCTTT; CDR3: CASSWTGVGTEAFF
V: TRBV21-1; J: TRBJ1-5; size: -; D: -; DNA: TGTGCCAGCAGCAAACGGAAGGGGGGCAATCAGCCCCAGCATTTT; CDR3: CASSKRKGGNQPQHF
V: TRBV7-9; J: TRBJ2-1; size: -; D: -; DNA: TGTGCCAGCAGCTTAGTTTCTGGGCAGTTAAATGAGCAGTTCTTC; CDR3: CASSLVSGQLNEQFF
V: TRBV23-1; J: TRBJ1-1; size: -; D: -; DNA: TGCGCCAGCAGTCAATCGAGGAGGGGGAACACTGAAGCTTTCTTT; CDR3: CASSQSRRGNTEAFF
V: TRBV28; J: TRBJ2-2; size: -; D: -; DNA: TGTGCCAGCAGATCCGGGCCCTCCCGGGGGGAGCTGTTTTTT; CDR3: CASRSGPSRGELFF
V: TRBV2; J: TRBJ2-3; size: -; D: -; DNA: TGTGCCAGCAAAAATCTAGCGAATCTTGATACGCAGTATTTT; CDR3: CASKNLANLDTQYF
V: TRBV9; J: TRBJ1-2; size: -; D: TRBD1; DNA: TGTGCCAGCAGCGTAATGGGGACAGGGTACTATGGCTACACCTTC; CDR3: CASSVMGTGYYGYTF
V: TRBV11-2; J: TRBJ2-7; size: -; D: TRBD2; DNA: TGTGCCAGCAGCTCACTAGCGGGGGGGAAAAGCTCCTACGAGCAGTACTTC; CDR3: CASSSLAGGKSSYEQYF
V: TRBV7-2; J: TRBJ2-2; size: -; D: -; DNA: TGTGCCAGCAGGCGGGTCAGGGTTGACGCCGGGGAGCTGTTTTTT; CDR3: CASRRVRVDAGELFF
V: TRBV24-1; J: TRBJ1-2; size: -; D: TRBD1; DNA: TGTGCCACCAGTGACCGTCGACAGGGGGCTGGCGGCTACACCTTC; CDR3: CATSDRRQGAGGYTF
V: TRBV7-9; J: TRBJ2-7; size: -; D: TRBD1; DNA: TGTGCCAGCAGCCCCGGACAGGGCCCCTACGAGCAGTACTTC; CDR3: CASSPGQGPYEQYF
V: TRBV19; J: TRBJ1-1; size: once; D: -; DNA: TGTGCCAGTAGTATGATGGGGAAATCTAGCCCTGAAGCTTTCTTT; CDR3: CASSMMGKSSPEAFF
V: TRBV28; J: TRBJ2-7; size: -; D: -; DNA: TGTGCCGGGGAAATTGGACTCTACTACGAGCAGTACTTC; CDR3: CAGEIGLYYEQYF
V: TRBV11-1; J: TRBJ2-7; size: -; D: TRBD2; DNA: TGTGCCAGCAGCTTAACCCGGGGGGTCTACGAGCAGTACTTC; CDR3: CASSLTRGVYEQYF
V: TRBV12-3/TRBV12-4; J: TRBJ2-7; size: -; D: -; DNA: TGTGCCAGCAGTTTTGACTCCAGGGGCGAGCAGTACTTC; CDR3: CASSFDSRGEQYF
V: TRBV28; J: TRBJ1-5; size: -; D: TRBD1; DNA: TGTGCCAGCAGTTTTACAGGGGTCAATCAGCCCCAGCATTTT; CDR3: CASSFTGVNQPQHF
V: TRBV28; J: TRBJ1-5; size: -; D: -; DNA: TGTGCCAGCAGTTTAGCCAATCCCTATAGCAATCAGCCCCAGCATTTT; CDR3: CASSLANPYSNQPQHF
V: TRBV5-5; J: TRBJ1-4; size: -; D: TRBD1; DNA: TGTGCCAGCAGCGGGGCAGGGGGCGCTGCGGAAAAACTGTTTTTT; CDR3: CASSGAGGAAEKLFF
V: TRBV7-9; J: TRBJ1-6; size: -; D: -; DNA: TGTGCCAGCAGCTTAGGGTCCGGGCGGGATTCACCCCTCCACTTT; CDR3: CASSLGSGRDSPLHF
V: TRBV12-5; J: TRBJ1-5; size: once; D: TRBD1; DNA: TGTGCTAGTGGGCCGGGACAGGGGGCGAATCAGCCCCAGCATTTT; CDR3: CASGPGQGANQPQHF
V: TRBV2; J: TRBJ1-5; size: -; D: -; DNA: TGTGCCACCCGGTGGCAAAGCAATCAGCCCCAGCATTTT; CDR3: CATRWQSNQPQHF
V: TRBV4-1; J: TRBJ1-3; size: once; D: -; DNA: TGCGCCAGCAGCCAAGAACCGGCAGGGGCTTCTGGAAACACCATATATTTT; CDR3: CASSQEPAGASGNTIYF
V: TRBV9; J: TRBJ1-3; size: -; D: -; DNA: TGTGCCAGCAGCGCCCAGGAGACACCCTTCTCTGGAAACACCATATATTTT; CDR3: CASSAQETPFSGNTIYF
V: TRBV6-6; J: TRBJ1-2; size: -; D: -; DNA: TGTGCCAGCAGTTACTCGACCTCTGGCTACACCTTC; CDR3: CASSYSTSGYTF
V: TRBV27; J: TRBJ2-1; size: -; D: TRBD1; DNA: TGTGCCAGCAGTTCCTTCCAGGTGACAGGGCTGCTCTACAATGAGCAGTTCTTC; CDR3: CASSSFQVTGLLYNEQFF
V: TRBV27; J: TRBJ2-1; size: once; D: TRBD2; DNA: TGTGCCAGCATTCTACTAGCGGGGGGGTCTAATGAGCAGTTCTTC; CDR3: CASILLAGGSNEQFF
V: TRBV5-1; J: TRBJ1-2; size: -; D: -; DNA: TGCGCCAGCAGCTTGGAGCCGACCGGTTATGGCTACACCTTC; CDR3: CASSLEPTGYGYTF
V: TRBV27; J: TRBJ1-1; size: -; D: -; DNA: TGTGCCAGTCATTCGCGGGGGTTGGGGCCTGAAGCTTTCTTT; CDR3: CASHSRGLGPEAFF
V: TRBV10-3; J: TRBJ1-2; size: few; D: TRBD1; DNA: TGTGCCATCAGTGGGGACAGGGGCTATGGCTACACCTTC; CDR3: CAISGDRGYGYTF
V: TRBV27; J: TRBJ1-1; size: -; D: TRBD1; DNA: TGTGCCAGCAGTTTATTTCCTGGGATCGGGACAGGGGCGTTGAACACTGAAGCTTTCTTT; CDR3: CASSLFPGIGTGALNTEAFF
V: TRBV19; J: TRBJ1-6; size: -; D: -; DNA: TGTGCCAGTTGGGACAAGAGCTCCTATAATTCACCCCTCCACTTT; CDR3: CASWDKSSYNSPLHF
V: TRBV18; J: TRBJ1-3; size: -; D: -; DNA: TGTGCCAGCTCACGCATGACGAACACTGGAAACACCATATATTTT; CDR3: CASSRMTNTGNTIYF
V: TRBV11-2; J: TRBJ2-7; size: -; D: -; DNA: TGTGCCAGCAGCTTCTTCACAAACTCCTACGAGCAGTACTTC; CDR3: CASSFFTNSYEQYF